This entry lists 23 T cell receptor beta chains sequenced from one sample in a study of T cells in Graves' hyperthyroidism and ophthalmopathy. RNA transcripts gave rise to amplified TCR beta CDR3 regions. HTBI primers drove first-round RT-PCR of the TCR CDR3. A single record per CDR3 protein comes from TCRdb applying MiXCR to the multiplex PCR reads. There are under 550,000 distinct CDR3 sequences in the sample; roughly 21% occur only once, and about 45% lies in the top ten. Sequencing was carried out using blood. These receptor sequences come from a middle-aged man with Graves' ophthalmopathy.

This clonotype has at least ten counts. This chain connects TRBV7-8 to TRBJ2-1; 7 positions agree with TRBD2. In germline, CDR1 is SGHVS, CDR2 FQNEAQ. This CDR3 has 16 amino acids. With V trimmed by 5 bases and J by 2 bases, 9 bases remained unmatched. CDR3 DNA sequence: TGTGCCAGCAGCCCCTTTGGGGGGGGAACCTACAATGAGCAGTTCTTC. Translation gives CASSPFGGGTYNEQFF.

This clonotype was seen repeatedly, ten times or more. The chain links TRBV12-3 or TRBV12-4 to TRBJ1-1; TRBD1 matches 10 bases. V lost 5 bases and J lost 8; bases outside the gene matches: 5. The CDR3 loop spans 13 amino acids. The CDR3, as DNA: TGTGCCAGCAGTCGACAGGGGGCTTTAGAAGCTTTCTTT. Protein: CASSRQGALEAFF.

A few counts support this clonotype. This chain uses TRBV6-2 or TRBV6-3 with TRBJ2-7; 9 nucleotides line up with TRBD1. This CDR3 has 13 amino acids. The germline gives CDR1 MNHEY, CDR2 SVGEGT. V gave up 4 bases and J gave up 6 bases; unmatched junction bases: 4. The CDR3 region has the DNA TGTGCCAGCAGTTGGGACAGGGTCCTCGAGCAGTACTTC. It specifies CASSWDRVLEQYF.

The V and J genes are TRBV20-1 and TRBJ1-4; no firm D call. This CDR3 is 13 amino acids long. V was clipped by 6 bases and J by 5 bases, with 13 bases between them. Germline-derived CDR1 and CDR2 are DFQATT and SNEGSKA (reference sequence). Here the CDR3 reads CSARRKRNEKLFF. The CDR3 nucleotides are TGCAGTGCGCGACGAAAAAGGAATGAAAAACTGTTTTTT.

This clonotype was seen more than once but under ten times. A much larger clone differs from this one at a single base, so this may be a read error. This chain connects TRBV2 to TRBJ1-1; no reliable D call. The CDR3 covers 13 residues. Between the trimmed V and J ends, which lost 6 bases and 3 bases, there was a span of 11 bases. Germline-derived CDR1 and CDR2 are SNHLY and FYNNEI. The CDR3 loop reads CASRATVDTEAFF. CDR3 bases: TGTGCCAGCAGGGCGACGGTGGACACTGAAGCTTTCTTT.

This clonotype was observed many times. J is TRBJ2-3 and V is TRBV30, with D hard to call. CDR1 and CDR2 (germline): GTSNPN, SVGIG (reference sequence). The CDR3 sequence is 14 residues long. The V gene lost 0 bases and the J gene lost 0 bases, with 7 bases spanning the gap. Written as DNA, the CDR3 is TGTGCCTGGAGTGTTCCGGGTAGCACAGATACGCAGTATTTT. As protein: CAWSVPGSTDTQYF. The full variable domain, rest sourced from reference TRBV30 and TRBJ2-3, is SQTIHQWPATLVQPVGSPLSLECTVEGTSNPNLYWYRQAAGRGLQLLFYSVGIGQISSEVPQNLSASRPQDRQFILSSKKLLLSDSGFYLCAWSVPGSTDTQYFGPGTRLTVL.

This clonotype was recorded a few times. This chain uses TRBV6-1 with TRBJ1-1, with 9 positions matching TRBD1. CDR1 and CDR2 (germline): MNHNS, SASEGT. This CDR3 spans 16 amino acids. The junction had 12 bases not matched to a gene; V was cut back by 6 bases and J by 4 bases. CDR3 sequence reads: CASSTTGQGPLTEAFF. CDR3 in DNA: TGTGCCAGCAGCACCACCGGACAGGGGCCGCTCACTGAAGCTTTCTTT.

This clonotype was recorded many times. This chain joins TRBV7-2 and TRBJ2-2; TRBD1 matches at 9 bases. The ends lost 5 bases at V and 7 bases at J; junction bases unmatched: 20. Germline V gene sequence: CDR1 SGHTA, CDR2 FQGNSA. CDR3 length: 19 residues. This CDR3 reads CASSIRAGQGFLADGELFF. The DNA for the CDR3 is TGTGCCAGCAGCATAAGGGCTGGACAGGGGTTCCTAGCGGACGGGGAGCTGTTTTTT.

The chain carries TRBV6-1 and TRBJ2-5; 8 bases line up with TRBD2. The trim removed 5 bases at V and 3 bases at J, leaving 5 bases unmatched. Germline-derived CDR1 and CDR2 are MNHNS and SASEGT. This CDR3 comprises 14 residues. The CDR3 nucleotides read TGTGCCAGCAGTTATCTAGCGGGCAAAGAGACCCAGTACTTC. Its translation: CASSYLAGKETQYF.

The chain recombines TRBV20-1 with TRBJ2-5, with a tentative D call TRBD2 (6 bases). Germline CDR1 and CDR2: DFQATT and SNEGSKA (reference sequence). With 4 bases removed from V and 4 bases from J, the gap between germline ends came to 13 bases. CDR3 size: 13 residues. CDR3 sequence reads: CSATSVGVETQYF. The CDR3 DNA sequence: TGCAGTGCTACTAGCGTAGGGGTAGAGACCCAGTACTTC.

This clonotype turned up a few times. This rearrangement joins TRBV10-3 to TRBJ1-1, with TRBD1 matching over 8 bases. CDR1 and CDR2 (germline): ENHRY, SYGVKD. The CDR3 is 13 residues long. After removal of 5 bases from V and 5 bases from J, the junction contained 4 bases not matched to a gene. The CDR3 DNA is TGTGCCATCAGTCCGGACAGGGATACTGAAGCTTTCTTT. This translates into CAISPDRDTEAFF.

The chain employs TRBV4-1 and TRBJ1-1, with D tentatively TRBD1 (6 bases). Germline-derived CDR1 and CDR2 are MGHRA and YSYEKL. The CDR3 is 16 residues long. Trimming took 3 bases from V and 5 from J, leaving 19 bases between them. The CDR3 DNA reads as TGCGCCAGCAGCCAGGCAGAGGCGGGGGGCTATACTGAAGCTTTCTTT. Its translation is CASSQAEAGGYTEAFF.

This clonotype was counted many times. The chain is built from TRBV20-1 and TRBJ1-6; 7 nucleotides line up with TRBD1. V trimming: 5 bases; J trimming: 9 bases; junction bases outside the gene matches: 7. The CDR3 has 13 amino acids. Germline-derived CDR1 and CDR2 are DFQATT and SNEGSKA (reference sequence). The CDR3 region has the DNA TGCAGTGCTTTCCAGGGGGAGGGTTCACCCCTCCACTTT. Residues: CSAFQGEGSPLHF.

This clonotype has more than one count but fewer than ten. The gene calls are TRBV5-6 and TRBJ1-2; D is uncertain. This CDR3 contains 15 residues. The germline gives CDR1 SGHDT, CDR2 YYEEEE. The V and J ends lost 0 bases and 2 bases respectively, with 11 bases between them. In nucleotides, the CDR3 is TGTGCCAGCAGCTTGGTTACTGGTATGAACTATGGCTACACCTTC. Translated, it gives CASSLVTGMNYGYTF. Full variable domain (rest looked up from reference TRBV5-6 and TRBJ1-2): DAGVTQSPTHLIKTRGQQVTLRCSPKSGHDTVSWYQQALGQGPQFIFQYYEEEERQRGNFPDRFSGHQFPNYSSELNVNALLLGDSALYLCASSLVTGMNYGYTFGSGTRLTVV.

Notes on this clonotype: This clone may be a read error of a much larger clone one base away. This chain connects TRBV7-6 to TRBJ2-7; unclear D gene. V was cut by 1 base and J by 2 bases, with 12 bases left in between. The CDR3 has 15 residues. CDR1 and CDR2 from the germline V gene are SGHVS and FNYEAQ. CDR3 DNA sequence: TGTGCCAGCAGCTTAGATGATCCGGCCGCCTACGAGCAGTACTTC. As protein: CASSLDDPAAYEQYF.

This chain uses TRBV19 with TRBJ1-5, with D possibly TRBD1 on 5 matching bases. Germline V CDR1 and CDR2: LNHDA, SQIVND (reference sequence). Trimming removed 4 bases at V and 5 bases at J, with 15 bases between. This CDR3 spans 15 amino acids. The CDR3 DNA follows: TGTGCCAGTAGTAGTGGGACTCTAGGGGATCAGCCCCAGCATTTT. This encodes CASSSGTLGDQPQHF.

The chain uses TRBV6-2 or TRBV6-3 and TRBJ2-5; 9 bases agree with TRBD1. The trim removed 6 bases at V and 3 bases at J, leaving 8 bases unmatched. Germline CDR1 MNHEY, CDR2 SVGEGT. The CDR3 has 15 amino acids. CDR3 residues: CASRPLGTGKETQYF. DNA for the CDR3: TGTGCCAGCAGACCCCTCGGGACAGGGAAAGAGACCCAGTACTTC.

This clonotype appeared a few times. The chain has TRBV18 and TRBJ2-7; tentative D call: TRBD1 (6 bases). CDR3 size: 13 residues. Per the germline V gene, CDR1 is KGHSH and CDR2 is LQKENI. V lost 4 bases and J 7 bases, leaving 14 bases between the germline ends. CDR3 amino acids: CASSRDRSGEQYF. CDR3 DNA: TGTGCCAGCTCACGCGACAGGAGTGGGGAGCAGTACTTC.

This clonotype has just a few counts. J is TRBJ1-1 and V is TRBV30; D is unresolved. Trimming removed 0 bases from V and 4 bases from J, with 18 bases in between. This CDR3 is built from 16 residues. Germline V gene data show CDR1 as GTSNPN and CDR2 as SVGIG (reference sequence). The CDR3 bases are TGTGCCTGGAGTGTCCGGGGTTCCATCCCCGGCACTGAAGCTTTCTTT. Translation gives CAWSVRGSIPGTEAFF. Together with reference TRBV30 and TRBJ1-1, the CDR3 gives the full variable domain: SQTIHQWPATLVQPVGSPLSLECTVEGTSNPNLYWYRQAAGRGLQLLFYSVGIGQISSEVPQNLSASRPQDRQFILSSKKLLLSDSGFYLCAWSVRGSIPGTEAFFGQGTRLTVV.

This clonotype showed up many times. This sequence joins TRBV12-3 or TRBV12-4 and TRBJ2-5; D gene uncertain. Trimming took 7 bases from V and 1 from J, leaving 13 bases between them. The CDR3 has 14 residues. The CDR3 protein is CASTPSAAQETQYF. DNA for the CDR3: TGTGCCAGCACCCCATCGGCTGCCCAAGAGACCCAGTACTTC.

The table lists this clonotype with a few counts. The genes are TRBV29-1 and TRBJ2-7; D is unclear. CDR1 and CDR2 (germline): SQVTM, ANQGSEA. CDR3 size: 10 residues. V lost 2 bases and J lost 5, with 4 bases in between. CDR3 in amino acids: CSVELNEQYF. The CDR3 region has the DNA TGCAGCGTTGAACTCAACGAGCAGTACTTC.

The V call is TRBV4-2, the J call TRBJ2-4; 7 bases agree with TRBD2. V shed 3 bases and J 1 base; nucleotides not matched to a gene: 6. This CDR3 spans 16 amino acids. Germline loops: CDR1 LGHNA, CDR2 YNFKEQ. In nucleotides, the CDR3 is TGTGCCAGCAGCCAGGCGAGCGGGATGGCCAAAAACATTCAGTACTTC. Encoded protein: CASSQASGMAKNIQYF.

This clonotype was detected a few times. This chain links TRBV18 with TRBJ2-3; no clear D. The CDR3 length is 16 residues. Per the germline V gene, CDR1 is KGHSH and CDR2 is LQKENI. Trimming removed 2 bases at V and 6 bases at J, with 18 bases between. CDR3 bases: TGTGCCAGCTCACCAGCAATGGGAAGGTATGAGGATACGCAGTATTTT. This translates into CASSPAMGRYEDTQYF. The full variable domain, with the rest looked up from reference TRBV18 and TRBJ2-3, is NAGVMQNPRHLVRRRGQEARLRCSPMKGHSHVYWYRQLPEEGLKFMVYLQKENIIDESGMPKERFSAEFPKEGPSILRIQQVVRGDSAAYFCASSPAMGRYEDTQYFGPGTRLTVL.